The TCR beta chain under discussion was sequenced for a study of identifying expanded T cells in peripheral blood. Libraries were prepared by immunoSEQ multiplex PCR; TCRdb keeps only in-frame clonotypes and omits some of them. The sample shows approximately 100,000 clones, around 89% of them seen only once. V lost 6 bases, J lost 3 bases, and 11 bases lay in between. This CDR3 contains 13 residues. Sequences were obtained from blood. This sequence joins TRBV23-1 and TRBJ1-2; weak D call: TRBD1 (6 bases). TRBV23-1 is designated an ORF whose function remains uncertain. The source is a person between 18 and 69 years old in good health. CDR3 coding DNA: TGCGCCAGCAGGAGACAGGACCACTATGGCTACACCTTC. Translation: CASRRQDHYGYTF.